This TCR beta chain emerged from a study of T cell changes during pregnancy in multiple sclerosis. Sequencing was performed with immunoSEQ multiplex PCR; in TCRdb, only in-frame clones are kept and a portion is missing. The data hold about 39,000 clones, with roughly 94% observed a single time. V gave up 0 bases and J gave up 6 bases, with 16 bases separating them. Germline assignment: CDR1 SGHDT and CDR2 YYEEEE. This CDR3 has 16 amino acids. The sample in question was peripheral blood, obtained in the third trimester of pregnancy. This sequence originates from a female donor with multiple sclerosis, enrolled in a pregnancy study. The chain has TRBV5-6 and TRBJ1-5; no clear D gene. The CDR3 nucleotides read TGTGCCAGCAGCTTGGTGTGGAGGCGCAGTGCTCAGCCCCAGCATTTT. Protein: CASSLVWRRSAQPQHF.